The T cell receptor (beta chain) under discussion was sequenced for a study of CD8+ T cells in alopecia areata. Looking at the study overall: For the treated group, dosing was oral tofacitinib at 5 to 10 mg twice daily.

General study results and limits: The study found higher clonality in lesional than normal scalp, especially in alopecia totalis/universalis. Scalp clonality, together with expanded CD8+ clones among the top 100, fell significantly with tofacitinib.

Comments on this clone: As yet, its antigen is unknown.

In each case, RNA was isolated and then reverse transcribed into cDNA as the sequencing template. Data came from immunoSEQ multiplex PCR; TCRdb stores just in-frame clones and leaves some out. In the table there are about 120,000 clones, roughly 55% of which are singletons. In germline, CDR1 is PRHDT, CDR2 FYEKMQ (reference sequence). Between the trimmed V and J ends, which lost 4 bases and 6 bases, there was a span of 10 bases. The CDR3 consists of 13 residues. As to treatment: oral pan-JAK inhibitor, 5-10 mg twice daily. PBMCs, the starting material, were the source of sorted CD4+ and CD8+ T cells. The sequenced sample was CD8+ T cells sorted from blood, obtained at week 24, from a patient treated with tofacitinib. The genes are TRBV13 and TRBJ2-1; the D call may be TRBD1 or TRBD2 (5 bases each). The receptor was derived from a human donor with alopecia areata. The CDR3 spells CASSSSGSNEQFF. Here the CDR3 DNA reads TGTGCCAGCAGCTCCTCAGGGAGCAATGAGCAGTTCTTC. Full variable domain (rest looked up from reference TRBV13 and TRBJ2-1): AAGVIQSPRHLIKEKRETATLKCYPIPRHDTVYWYQQGPGQDPQFLISFYEKMQSDKGSIPDRFSAQQFSDYHSELNMSSLELGDSALYFCASSSSGSNEQFFGPGTRLTVL.